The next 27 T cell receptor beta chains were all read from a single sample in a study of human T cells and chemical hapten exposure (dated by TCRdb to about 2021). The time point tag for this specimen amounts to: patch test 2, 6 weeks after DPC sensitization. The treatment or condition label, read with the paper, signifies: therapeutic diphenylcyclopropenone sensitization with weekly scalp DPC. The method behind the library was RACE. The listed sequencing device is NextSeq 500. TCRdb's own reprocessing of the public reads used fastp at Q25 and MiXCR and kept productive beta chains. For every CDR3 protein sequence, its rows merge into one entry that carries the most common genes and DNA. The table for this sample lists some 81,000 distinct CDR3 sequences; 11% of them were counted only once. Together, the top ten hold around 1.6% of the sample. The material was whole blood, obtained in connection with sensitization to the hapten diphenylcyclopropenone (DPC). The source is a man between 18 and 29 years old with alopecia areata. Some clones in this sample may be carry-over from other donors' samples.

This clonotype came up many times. The CDR3 DNA reads TGTGCCAGCAGTGAAGGGGCAGGGGGGAACCCGAGCACTGAAGCTTTCTTT. It yields the protein CASSEGAGGNPSTEAFF. This chain links TRBV6-1 with TRBJ1-1; 7 bases fit TRBD1. V lost 1 base and J lost 4; bases outside the gene matches: 12. The length of the CDR3 is 17 residues. Germline CDR1 and CDR2: MNHNS and SASEGT.

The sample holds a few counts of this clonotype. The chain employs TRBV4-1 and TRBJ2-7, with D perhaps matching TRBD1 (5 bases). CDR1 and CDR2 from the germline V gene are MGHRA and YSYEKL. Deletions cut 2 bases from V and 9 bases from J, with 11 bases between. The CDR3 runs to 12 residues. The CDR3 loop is CASSQPGHRQYF. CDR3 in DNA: TGCGCCAGCAGCCAACCCGGACATAGGCAGTACTTC.

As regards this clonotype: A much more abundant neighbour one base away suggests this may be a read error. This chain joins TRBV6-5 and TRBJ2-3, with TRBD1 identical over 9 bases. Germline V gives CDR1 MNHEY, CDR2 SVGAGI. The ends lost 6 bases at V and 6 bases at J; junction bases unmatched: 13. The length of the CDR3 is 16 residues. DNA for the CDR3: TGTGCCAGCAGGTACCCATCCGGACAGGGGAGGGATACGCAGTATTTT. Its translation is CASRYPSGQGRDTQYF.

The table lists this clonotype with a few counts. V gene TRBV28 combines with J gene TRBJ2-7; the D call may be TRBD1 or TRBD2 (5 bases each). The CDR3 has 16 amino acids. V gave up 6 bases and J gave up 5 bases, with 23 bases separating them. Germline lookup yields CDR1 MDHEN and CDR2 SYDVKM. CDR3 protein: CASRYPGRQYSHEQYF. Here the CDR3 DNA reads TGTGCCAGCAGGTACCCGGGACGCCAATATTCCCACGAGCAGTACTTC.

CDR3 protein: CASSAGPDTQYF. CDR3 coding DNA: TGTGCCAGCAGCGCCGGCCCAGATACGCAGTATTTT. V usage is TRBV9 and J usage is TRBJ2-3, with D hard to call. The CDR3 contains 12 residues. Germline lookup yields CDR1 SGDLS and CDR2 YYNGEE. Trimming removed 3 bases from V and 4 bases from J, with 6 bases in between.

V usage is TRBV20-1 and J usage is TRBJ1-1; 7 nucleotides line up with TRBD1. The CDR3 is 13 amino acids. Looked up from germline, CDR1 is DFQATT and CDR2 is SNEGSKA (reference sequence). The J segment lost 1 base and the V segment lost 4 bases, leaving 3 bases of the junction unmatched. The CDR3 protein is CSAMTGRNTEAFF. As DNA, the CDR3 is TGCAGTGCTATGACAGGGCGGAACACTGAAGCTTTCTTT.

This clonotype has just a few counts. The CDR3 nucleotides read TGTGCCAGCAGCCCGCCGACAGGACAGATAAACACCGGGGAGCTGTTTTTT. Its protein is CASSPPTGQINTGELFF. This chain links TRBV7-9 with TRBJ2-2; D is possibly TRBD1 (6 bases). The germline V gene has CDR1 SEHNR and CDR2 FQNEAQ (reference sequence). V lost 5 bases to trimming and J lost 2 bases, with 18 bases between them. The length of the CDR3 is 17 residues.

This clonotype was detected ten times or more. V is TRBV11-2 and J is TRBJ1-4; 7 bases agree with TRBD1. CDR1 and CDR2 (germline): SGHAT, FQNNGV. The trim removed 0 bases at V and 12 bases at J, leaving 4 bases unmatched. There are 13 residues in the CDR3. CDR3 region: CASSLEDRAQLFF. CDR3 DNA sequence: TGTGCCAGCAGCTTAGAAGACAGGGCTCAACTGTTTTTT.

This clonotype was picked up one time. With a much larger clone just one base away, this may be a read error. The CDR3 nucleotides are TGTGCCAGCAGCATACAGGGTCCAACTGGAGCTTTCTTT. This sequence encodes CASSIQGPTGAFF. The V gene is TRBV5-4, the J gene TRBJ1-1, with D tentatively TRBD1 (6 bases). The CDR3 extends over 13 amino acids. Germline V gives CDR1 SGHNT, CDR2 YYREEE (reference sequence). Full variable domain (remainder filled in from reference TRBV5-4 and TRBJ1-1): ETGVTQSPTHLIKTRGQQVTLRCSSQSGHNTVSWYQQALGQGPQFIFQYYREEENGRGNFPPRFSGLQFPNYSSELNVNALELDDSALYLCASSIQGPTGAFFGQGTRLTVV.

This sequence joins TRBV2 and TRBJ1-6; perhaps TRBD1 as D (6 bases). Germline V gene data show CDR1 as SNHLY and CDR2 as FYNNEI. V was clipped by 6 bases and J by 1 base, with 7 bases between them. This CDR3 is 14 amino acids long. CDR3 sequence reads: CASRQGSYNSPLHF. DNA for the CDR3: TGTGCCAGCAGGCAGGGGTCCTATAATTCACCCCTCCACTTT.

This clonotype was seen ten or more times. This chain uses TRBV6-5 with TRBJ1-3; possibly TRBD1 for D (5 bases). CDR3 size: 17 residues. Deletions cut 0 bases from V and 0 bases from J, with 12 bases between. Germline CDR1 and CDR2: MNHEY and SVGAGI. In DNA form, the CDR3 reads TGTGCCAGCAGTTACTCGATTGGGGCCGACTCTGGAAACACCATATATTTT. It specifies CASSYSIGADSGNTIYF.

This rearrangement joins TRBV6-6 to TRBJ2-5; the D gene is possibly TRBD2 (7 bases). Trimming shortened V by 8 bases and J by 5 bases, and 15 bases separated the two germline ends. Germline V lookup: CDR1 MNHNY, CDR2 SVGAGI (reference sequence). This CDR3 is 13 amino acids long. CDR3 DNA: TGTGCCAGCCGGGGGGCGGGTTTCGAGACCCAGTACTTC. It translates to CASRGAGFETQYF.

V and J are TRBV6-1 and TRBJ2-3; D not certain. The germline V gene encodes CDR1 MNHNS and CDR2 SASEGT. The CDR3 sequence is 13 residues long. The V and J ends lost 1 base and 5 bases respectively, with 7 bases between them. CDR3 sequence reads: CASSEDTRDTQYF. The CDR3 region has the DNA TGTGCCAGCAGTGAAGATACGAGAGATACGCAGTATTTT.

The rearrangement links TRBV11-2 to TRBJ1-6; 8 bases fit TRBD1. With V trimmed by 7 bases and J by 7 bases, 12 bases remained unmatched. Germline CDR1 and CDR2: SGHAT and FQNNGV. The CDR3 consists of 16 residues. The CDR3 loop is CASTSSTGAGNSPLHF. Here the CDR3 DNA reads TGTGCCAGCACCTCCTCGACAGGGGCTGGGAATTCACCCCTCCACTTT.

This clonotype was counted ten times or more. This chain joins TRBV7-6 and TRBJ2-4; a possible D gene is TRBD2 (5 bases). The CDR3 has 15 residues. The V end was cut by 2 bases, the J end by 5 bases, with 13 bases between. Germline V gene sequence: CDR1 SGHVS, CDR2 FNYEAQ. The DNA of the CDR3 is TGTGCCAGCAGCTTAATTCCGAGCGGAGAAAACATTCAGTACTTC. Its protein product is CASSLIPSGENIQYF.

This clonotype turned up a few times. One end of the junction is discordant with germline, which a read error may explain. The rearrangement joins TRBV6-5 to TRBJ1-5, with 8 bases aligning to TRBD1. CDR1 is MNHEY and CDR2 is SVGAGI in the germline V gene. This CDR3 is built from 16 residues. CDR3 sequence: CASSSTTGDSHQPQHF. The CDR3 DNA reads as TGTGCCAGCAGTTCCACGACAGGGGATAGCCATCAGCCCCAGCATTTT.

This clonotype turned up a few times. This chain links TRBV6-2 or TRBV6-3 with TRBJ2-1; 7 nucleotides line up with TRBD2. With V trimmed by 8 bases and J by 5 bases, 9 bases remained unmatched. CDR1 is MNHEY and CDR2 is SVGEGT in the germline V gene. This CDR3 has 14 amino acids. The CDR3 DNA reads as TGTGCCAGCGTCAGGAGCGGGGTAAACAATGAGCAGTTCTTC. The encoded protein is CASVRSGVNNEQFF.

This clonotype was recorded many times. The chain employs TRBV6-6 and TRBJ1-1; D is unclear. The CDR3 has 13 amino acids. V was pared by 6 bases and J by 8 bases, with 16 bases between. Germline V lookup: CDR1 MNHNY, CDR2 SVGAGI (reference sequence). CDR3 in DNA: TGTGCCAGCAGGCCCGCAGGCGCCCTCGAAGCTTTCTTT. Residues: CASRPAGALEAFF.

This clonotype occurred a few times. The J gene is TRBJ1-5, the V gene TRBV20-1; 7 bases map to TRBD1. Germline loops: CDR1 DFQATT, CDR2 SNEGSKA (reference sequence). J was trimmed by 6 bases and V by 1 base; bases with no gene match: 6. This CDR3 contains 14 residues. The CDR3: CSARGQGDSQPQHF. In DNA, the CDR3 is TGCAGTGCTAGAGGACAGGGTGATAGTCAGCCCCAGCATTTT.

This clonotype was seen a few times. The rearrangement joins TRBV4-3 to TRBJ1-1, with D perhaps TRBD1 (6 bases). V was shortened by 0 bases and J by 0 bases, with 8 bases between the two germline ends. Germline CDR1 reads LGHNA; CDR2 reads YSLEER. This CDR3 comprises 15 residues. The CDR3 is CASSQDRGLNTEAFF. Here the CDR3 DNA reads TGCGCCAGCAGCCAAGACAGGGGCCTGAACACTGAAGCTTTCTTT.

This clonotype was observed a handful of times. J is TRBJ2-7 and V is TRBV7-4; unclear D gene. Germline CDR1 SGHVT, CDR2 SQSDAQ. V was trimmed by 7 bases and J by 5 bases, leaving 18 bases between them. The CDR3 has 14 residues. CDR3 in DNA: TGTGCCAGCACCCCTCTCCCGGAGTGTGACGAGCAGTACGTC. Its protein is CASTPLPECDEQYV.

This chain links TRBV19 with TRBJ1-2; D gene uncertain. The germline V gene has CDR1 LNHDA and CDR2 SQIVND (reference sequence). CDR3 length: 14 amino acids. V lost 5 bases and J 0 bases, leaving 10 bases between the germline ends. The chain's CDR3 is CASSSTAANYGYTF. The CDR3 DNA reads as TGTGCCAGTAGTTCAACGGCCGCTAACTATGGCTACACCTTC.

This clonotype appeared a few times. CDR3 amino acids: CASRHTSVNEQFF. CDR3 sequence (DNA): TGTGCCAGCAGACATACTAGCGTTAATGAGCAGTTCTTC. The V gene is TRBV6-2 or TRBV6-3, the J gene TRBJ2-1, with TRBD2 matching 7 bases. V trimming: 6 bases; J trimming: 7 bases; junction bases outside the gene matches: 6. This CDR3 is built from 13 residues. Germline V CDR1 and CDR2: MNHEY, SVGEGT.

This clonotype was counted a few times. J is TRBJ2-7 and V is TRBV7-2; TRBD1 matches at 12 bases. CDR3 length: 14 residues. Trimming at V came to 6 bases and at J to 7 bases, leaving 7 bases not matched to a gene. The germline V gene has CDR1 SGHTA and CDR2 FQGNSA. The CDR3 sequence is CASSRDRGQWEQYF. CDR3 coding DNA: TGTGCCAGCAGTAGGGACAGGGGGCAGTGGGAGCAGTACTTC.

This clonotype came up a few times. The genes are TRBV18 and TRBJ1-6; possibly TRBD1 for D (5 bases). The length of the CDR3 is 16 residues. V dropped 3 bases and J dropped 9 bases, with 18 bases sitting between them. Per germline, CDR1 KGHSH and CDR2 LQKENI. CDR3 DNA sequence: TGTGCCAGCTCACCTCGCTCGGAGGGGCCTATTTCACCCCTCCACTTT. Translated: CASSPRSEGPISPLHF.

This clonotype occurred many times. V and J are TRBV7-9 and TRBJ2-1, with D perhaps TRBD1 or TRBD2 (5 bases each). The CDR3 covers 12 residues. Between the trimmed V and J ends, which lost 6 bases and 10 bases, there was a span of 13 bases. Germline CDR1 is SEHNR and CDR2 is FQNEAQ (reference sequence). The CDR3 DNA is TGTGCCAGCAGAGGGGACCCTTCGGAGCAGTTCTTC. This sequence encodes CASRGDPSEQFF.

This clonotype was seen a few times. The CDR3 reads CASSLADEQFF. DNA for the CDR3: TGTGCCAGCAGCTTAGCGGATGAGCAGTTCTTC. The chain carries TRBV7-9 and TRBJ2-1; D is unresolved. The V end was cut by 0 bases, the J end by 8 bases, with 2 bases between. The germline V gene has CDR1 SEHNR and CDR2 FQNEAQ (reference sequence). This CDR3 has 11 amino acids.